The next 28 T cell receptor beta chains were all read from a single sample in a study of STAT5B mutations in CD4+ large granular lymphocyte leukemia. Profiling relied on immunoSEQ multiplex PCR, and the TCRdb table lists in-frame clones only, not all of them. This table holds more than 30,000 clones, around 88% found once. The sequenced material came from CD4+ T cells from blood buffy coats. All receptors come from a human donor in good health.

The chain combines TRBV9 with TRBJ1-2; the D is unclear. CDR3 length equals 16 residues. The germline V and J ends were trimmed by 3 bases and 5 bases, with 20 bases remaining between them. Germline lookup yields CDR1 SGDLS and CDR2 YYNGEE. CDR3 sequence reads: CASSETSGLTLYGYTF. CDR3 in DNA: TGTGCCAGCAGCGAGACCTCGGGCCTAACCTTATATGGCTACACCTTC.

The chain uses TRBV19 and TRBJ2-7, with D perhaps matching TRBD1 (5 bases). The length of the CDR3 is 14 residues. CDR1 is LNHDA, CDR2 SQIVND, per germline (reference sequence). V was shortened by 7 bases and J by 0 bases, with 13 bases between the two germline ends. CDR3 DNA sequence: TGTGCCAGTACCCCGGCTCAGGGCTCCTACGAGCAGTACTTC. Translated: CASTPAQGSYEQYF.

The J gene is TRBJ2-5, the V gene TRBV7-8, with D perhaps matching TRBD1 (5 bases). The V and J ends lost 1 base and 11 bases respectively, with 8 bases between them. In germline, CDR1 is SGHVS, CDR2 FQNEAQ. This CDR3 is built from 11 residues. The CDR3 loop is CASSLGGFQYF. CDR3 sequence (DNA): TGTGCCAGCAGCTTAGGGGGCTTTCAGTACTTC.

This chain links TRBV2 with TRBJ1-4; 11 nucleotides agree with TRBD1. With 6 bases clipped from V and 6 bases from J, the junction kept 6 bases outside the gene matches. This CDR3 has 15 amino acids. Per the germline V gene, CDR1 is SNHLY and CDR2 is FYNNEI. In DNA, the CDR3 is TGTGCCAGCAGCCCCGGACAGGGGGCTTATGAAAAACTGTTTTTT. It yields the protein CASSPGQGAYEKLFF.

CDR3 amino acids: CASSPTYRGNTEAFF. CDR3 in DNA: TGTGCCAGCAGCCCCACGTACAGGGGAAACACTGAAGCTTTCTTT. The V gene is TRBV7-6, the J gene TRBJ1-1; 7 bases are shared with TRBD1. Trimming cost V 5 bases and J 2 bases; bases outside gene matches: 8. Germline V gives CDR1 SGHVS, CDR2 FNYEAQ. The CDR3 runs to 15 residues.

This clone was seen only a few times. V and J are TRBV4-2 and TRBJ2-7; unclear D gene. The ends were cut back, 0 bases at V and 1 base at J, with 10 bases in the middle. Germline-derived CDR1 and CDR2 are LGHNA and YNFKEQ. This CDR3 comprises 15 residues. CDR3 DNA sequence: TGTGCCAGCAGCCAAGAGGGCCACTCTTCCTACGAGCAGTACTTC. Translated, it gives CASSQEGHSSYEQYF.

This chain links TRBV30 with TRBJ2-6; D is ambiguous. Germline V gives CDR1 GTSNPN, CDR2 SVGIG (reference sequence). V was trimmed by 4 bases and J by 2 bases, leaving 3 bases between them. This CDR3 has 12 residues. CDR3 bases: TGTGCCTGGACCGCTGGGGCCAACGTCCTGACTTTC. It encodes CAWTAGANVLTF.

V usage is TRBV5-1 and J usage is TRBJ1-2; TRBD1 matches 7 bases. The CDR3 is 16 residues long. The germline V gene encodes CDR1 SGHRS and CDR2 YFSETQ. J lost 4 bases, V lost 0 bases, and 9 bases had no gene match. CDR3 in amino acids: CASSLEGGGQIYGYTF. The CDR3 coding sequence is TGCGCCAGCAGCTTGGAAGGAGGGGGACAGATCTATGGCTACACCTTC.

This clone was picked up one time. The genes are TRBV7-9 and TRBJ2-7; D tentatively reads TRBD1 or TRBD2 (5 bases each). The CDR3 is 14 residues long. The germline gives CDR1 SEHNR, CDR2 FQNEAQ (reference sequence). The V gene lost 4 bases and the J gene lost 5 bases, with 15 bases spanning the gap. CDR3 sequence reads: CASSWDRDVDEQYF. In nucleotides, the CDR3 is TGTGCCAGCAGCTGGGACCGGGATGTCGACGAGCAGTACTTC.

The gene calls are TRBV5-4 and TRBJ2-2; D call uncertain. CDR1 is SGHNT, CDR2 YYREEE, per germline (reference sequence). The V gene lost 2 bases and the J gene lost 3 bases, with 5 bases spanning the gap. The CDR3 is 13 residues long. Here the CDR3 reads CASSFADTGELFF. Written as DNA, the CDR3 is TGTGCCAGCAGCTTCGCCGACACCGGGGAGCTGTTTTTT. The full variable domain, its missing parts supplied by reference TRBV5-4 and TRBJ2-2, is ETGVTQSPTHLIKTRGQQVTLRCSSQSGHNTVSWYQQALGQGPQFIFQYYREEENGRGNFPPRFSGLQFPNYSSELNVNALELDDSALYLCASSFADTGELFFGEGSRLTVL.

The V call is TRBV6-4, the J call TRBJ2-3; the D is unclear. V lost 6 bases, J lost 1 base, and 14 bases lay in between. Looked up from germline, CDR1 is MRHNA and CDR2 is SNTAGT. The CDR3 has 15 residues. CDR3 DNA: TGTGCCAGCAGAGTAACGGGCGGTGGCACAGATACGCAGTATTTT. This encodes CASRVTGGGTDTQYF.

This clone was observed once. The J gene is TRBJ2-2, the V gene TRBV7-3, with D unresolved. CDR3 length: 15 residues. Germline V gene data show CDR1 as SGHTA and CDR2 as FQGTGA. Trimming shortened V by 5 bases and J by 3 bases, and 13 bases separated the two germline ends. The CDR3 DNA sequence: TGTGCCAGCAGCGTAGAGAGCGTCGACACCGGGGAGCTGTTTTTT. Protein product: CASSVESVDTGELFF.

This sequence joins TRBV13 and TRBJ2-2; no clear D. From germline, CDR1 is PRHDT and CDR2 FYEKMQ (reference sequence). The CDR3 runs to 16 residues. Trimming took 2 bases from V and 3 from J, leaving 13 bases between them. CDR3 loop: CASSLISTAYTGELFF. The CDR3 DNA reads TGTGCCAGCAGCTTAATTTCGACGGCCTACACCGGGGAGCTGTTTTTT.

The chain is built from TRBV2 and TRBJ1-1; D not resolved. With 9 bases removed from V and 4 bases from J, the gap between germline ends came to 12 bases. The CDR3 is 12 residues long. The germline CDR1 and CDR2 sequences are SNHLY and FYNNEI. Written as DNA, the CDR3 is TGTGCCAGTAAGAAGGAGGTCACTGAAGCTTTCTTT. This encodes CASKKEVTEAFF.

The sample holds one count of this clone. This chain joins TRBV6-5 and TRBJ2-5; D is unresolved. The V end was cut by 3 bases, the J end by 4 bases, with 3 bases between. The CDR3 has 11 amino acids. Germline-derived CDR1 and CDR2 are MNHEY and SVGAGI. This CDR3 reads CASSYGETQYF. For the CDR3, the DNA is TGTGCCAGCAGTTATGGAGAGACCCAGTACTTC.

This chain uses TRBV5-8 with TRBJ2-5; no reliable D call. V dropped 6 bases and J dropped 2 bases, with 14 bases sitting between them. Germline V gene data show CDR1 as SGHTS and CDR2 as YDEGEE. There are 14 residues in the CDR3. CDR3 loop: CASNNPAVQETQYF. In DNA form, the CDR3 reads TGTGCCAGCAATAACCCGGCGGTTCAAGAGACCCAGTACTTC.

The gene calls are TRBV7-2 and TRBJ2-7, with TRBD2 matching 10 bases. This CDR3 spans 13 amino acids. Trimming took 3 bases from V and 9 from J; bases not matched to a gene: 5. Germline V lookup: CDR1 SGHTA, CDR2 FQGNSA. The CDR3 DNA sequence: TGTGCCAGCAGCTTGCCGGGACTAGCGCCGCAGTACTTC. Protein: CASSLPGLAPQYF.

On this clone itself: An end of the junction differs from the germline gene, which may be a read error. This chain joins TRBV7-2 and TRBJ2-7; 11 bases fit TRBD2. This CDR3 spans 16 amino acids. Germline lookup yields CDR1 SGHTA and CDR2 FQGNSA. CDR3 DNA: TGTGCCAGCAGTTTAGGAAGTACTAGCGGGGGTTACGAGCAGTACTTC. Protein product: CASSLGSTSGGYEQYF. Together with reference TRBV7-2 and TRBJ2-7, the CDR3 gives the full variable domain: GAGVSQSPSNKVTEKGKDVELRCDPISGHTALYWYRQSLGQGLEFLIYFQGNSAPDKSGLPSDRFSAERTGGSVSTLTIQRTQQEDSAVYLCASSLGSTSGGYEQYFGPGTRLTVT.

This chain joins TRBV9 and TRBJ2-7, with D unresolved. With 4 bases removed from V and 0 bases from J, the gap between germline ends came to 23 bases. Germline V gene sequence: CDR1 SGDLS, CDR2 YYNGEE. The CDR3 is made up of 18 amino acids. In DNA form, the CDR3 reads TGTGCCAGCAGCCCTTCCACCGGACCGCGTCATGGCTCCTACGAGCAGTACTTC. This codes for CASSPSTGPRHGSYEQYF.

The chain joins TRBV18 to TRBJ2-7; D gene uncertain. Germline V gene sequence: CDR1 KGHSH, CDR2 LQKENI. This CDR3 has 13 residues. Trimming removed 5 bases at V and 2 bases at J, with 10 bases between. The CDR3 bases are TGTGCCAGCTCAATCACAGTCACCTACGAGCAGTACTTC. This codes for CASSITVTYEQYF.

In DNA form, the CDR3 reads TGCGCCAGCAGCTTGACCGACAGAGAAGAGACCCAGTACTTC. Translating gives CASSLTDREETQYF. The rearrangement joins TRBV5-1 to TRBJ2-5; maybe TRBD1 (5 bases). Germline V CDR1 and CDR2: SGHRS, YFSETQ. The V end was cut by 1 base, the J end by 3 bases, with 10 bases between. The length of the CDR3 is 14 residues.

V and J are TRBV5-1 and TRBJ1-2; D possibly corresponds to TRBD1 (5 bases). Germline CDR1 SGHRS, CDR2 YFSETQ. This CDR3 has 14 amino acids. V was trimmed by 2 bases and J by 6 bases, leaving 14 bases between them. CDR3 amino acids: CASSFWGRENGYTF. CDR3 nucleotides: TGCGCCAGCAGCTTTTGGGGGAGGGAGAATGGCTACACCTTC.

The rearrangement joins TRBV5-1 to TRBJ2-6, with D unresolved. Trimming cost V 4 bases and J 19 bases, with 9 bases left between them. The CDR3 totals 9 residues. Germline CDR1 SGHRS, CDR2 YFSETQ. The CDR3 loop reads CASSPPPTF. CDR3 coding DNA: TGCGCCAGCAGCCCTCCTCCAACTTTC.

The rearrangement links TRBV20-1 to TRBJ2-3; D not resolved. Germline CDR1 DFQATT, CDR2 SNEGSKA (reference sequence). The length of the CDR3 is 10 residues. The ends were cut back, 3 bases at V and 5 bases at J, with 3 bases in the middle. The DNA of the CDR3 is TGCAGTGCTAGGCAAGATACGCAGTATTTT. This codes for CSARQDTQYF.

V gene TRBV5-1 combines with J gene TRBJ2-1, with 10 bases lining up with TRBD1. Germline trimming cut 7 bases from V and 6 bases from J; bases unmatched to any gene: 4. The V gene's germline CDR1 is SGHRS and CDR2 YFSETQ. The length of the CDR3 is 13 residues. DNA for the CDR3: TGCGCCAGCGGGACAGGGGTTGGCAATGAGCAGTTCTTC. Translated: CASGTGVGNEQFF.

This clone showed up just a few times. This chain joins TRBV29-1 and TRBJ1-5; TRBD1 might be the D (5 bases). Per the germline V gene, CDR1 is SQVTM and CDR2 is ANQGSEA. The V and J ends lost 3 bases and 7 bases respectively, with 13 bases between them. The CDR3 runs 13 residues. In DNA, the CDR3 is TGCAGCGTTGACCAGGGCCCGGGACAGCCCCAGCATTTT. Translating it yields CSVDQGPGQPQHF.

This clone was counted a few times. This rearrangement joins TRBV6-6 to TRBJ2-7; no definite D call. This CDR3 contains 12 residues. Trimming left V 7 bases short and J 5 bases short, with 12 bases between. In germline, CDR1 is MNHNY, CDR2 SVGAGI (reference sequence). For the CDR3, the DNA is TGTGCCAGCACCGTGGGTTACGACGAGCAGTACTTC. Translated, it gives CASTVGYDEQYF.

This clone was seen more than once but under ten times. CDR3 nucleotide sequence: TGCAGCGTTGACAGCTATGGCTACACCTTC. This sequence encodes CSVDSYGYTF. The genes are TRBV29-1 and TRBJ1-2, with D hard to call. The CDR3 spans 10 residues. Germline V gives CDR1 SQVTM, CDR2 ANQGSEA. Deletions cut 3 bases from V and 4 bases from J, with 3 bases between.